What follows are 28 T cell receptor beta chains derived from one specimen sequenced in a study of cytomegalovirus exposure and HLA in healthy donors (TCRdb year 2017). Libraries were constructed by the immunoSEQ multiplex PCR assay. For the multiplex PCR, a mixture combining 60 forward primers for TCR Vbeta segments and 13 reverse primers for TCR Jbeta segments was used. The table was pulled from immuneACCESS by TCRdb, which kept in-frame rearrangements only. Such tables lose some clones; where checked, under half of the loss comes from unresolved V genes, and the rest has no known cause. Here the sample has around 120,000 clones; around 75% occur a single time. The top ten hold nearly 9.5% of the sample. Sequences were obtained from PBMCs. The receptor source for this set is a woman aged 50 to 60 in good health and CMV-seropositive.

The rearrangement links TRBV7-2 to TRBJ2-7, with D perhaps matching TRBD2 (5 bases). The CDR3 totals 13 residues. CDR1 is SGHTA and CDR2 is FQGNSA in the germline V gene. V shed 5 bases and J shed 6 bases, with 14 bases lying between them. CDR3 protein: CASSKVEGFEQYF. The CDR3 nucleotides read TGTGCCAGCAGCAAGGTTGAGGGTTTCGAGCAGTACTTC.

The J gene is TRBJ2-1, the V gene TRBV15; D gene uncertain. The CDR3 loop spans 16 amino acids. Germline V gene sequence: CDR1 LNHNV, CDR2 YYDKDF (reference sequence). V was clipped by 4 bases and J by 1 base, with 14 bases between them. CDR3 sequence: CATSKALFFSYNEQFF. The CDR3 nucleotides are TGTGCCACCAGCAAAGCCCTATTTTTTTCCTACAATGAGCAGTTCTTC.

The CDR3 DNA reads TGTGCCAGCAGCTTAGGGACAGGAGGGTCTGGAAACACCATATATTTT. This translates into CASSLGTGGSGNTIYF. This chain uses TRBV7-9 with TRBJ1-3; 7 bases are a match to TRBD1. This CDR3 spans 16 amino acids. With V trimmed by 1 base and J by 1 base, 4 bases remained unmatched. Germline CDR1 and CDR2: SEHNR and FQNEAQ (reference sequence).

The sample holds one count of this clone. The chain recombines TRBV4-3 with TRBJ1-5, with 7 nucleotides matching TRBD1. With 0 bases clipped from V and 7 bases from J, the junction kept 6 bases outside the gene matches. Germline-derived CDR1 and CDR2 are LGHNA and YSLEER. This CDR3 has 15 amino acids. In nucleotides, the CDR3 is TGCGCCAGCAGCCAAGATGCTCAGGGGGGCCAGCCCCAGCATTTT. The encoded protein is CASSQDAQGGQPQHF.

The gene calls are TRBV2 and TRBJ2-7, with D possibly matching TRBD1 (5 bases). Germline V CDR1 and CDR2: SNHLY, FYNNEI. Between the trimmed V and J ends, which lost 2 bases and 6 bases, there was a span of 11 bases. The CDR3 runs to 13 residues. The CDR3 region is CASSEQGMGEQYF. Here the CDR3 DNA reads TGTGCCAGCAGTGAACAGGGCATGGGCGAGCAGTACTTC. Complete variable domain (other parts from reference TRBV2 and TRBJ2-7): EPEVTQTPSHQVTQMGQEVILRCVPISNHLYFYWYRQILGQKVEFLVSFYNNEISEKSEIFDDQFSVERPDGSNFTLKIRSTKLEDSAMYFCASSEQGMGEQYFGPGTRLTVT.

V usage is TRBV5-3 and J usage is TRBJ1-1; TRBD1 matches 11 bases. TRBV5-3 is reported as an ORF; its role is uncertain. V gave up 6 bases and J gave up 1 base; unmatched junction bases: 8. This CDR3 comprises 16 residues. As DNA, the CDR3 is TGTGCCAGAATATTGCGGACAGGGGGCAAGAACACTGAAGCTTTCTTT. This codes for CARILRTGGKNTEAFF.

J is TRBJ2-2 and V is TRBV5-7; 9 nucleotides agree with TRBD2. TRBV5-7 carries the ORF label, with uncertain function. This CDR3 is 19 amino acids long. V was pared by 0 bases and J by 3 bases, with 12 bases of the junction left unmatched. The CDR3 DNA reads TGTGCCAGCAGCTTGGAAGGCGAGGGGCTAGCGGGGTACACCGGGGAGCTGTTTTTT. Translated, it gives CASSLEGEGLAGYTGELFF.

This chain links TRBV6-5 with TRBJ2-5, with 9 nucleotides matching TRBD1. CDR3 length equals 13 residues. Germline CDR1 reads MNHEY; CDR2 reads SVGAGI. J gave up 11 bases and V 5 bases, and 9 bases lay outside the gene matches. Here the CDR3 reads CASSTGTGREQYF. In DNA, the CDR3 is TGTGCCAGCAGTACCGGGACAGGGAGGGAGCAGTACTTC.

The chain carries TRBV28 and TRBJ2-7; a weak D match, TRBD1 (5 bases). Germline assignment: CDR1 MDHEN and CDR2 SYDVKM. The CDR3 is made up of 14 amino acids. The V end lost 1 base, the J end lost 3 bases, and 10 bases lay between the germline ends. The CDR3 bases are TGTGCCAGCAGTTTATTTCCAGGGCTCTACGAGCAGTACTTC. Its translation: CASSLFPGLYEQYF.

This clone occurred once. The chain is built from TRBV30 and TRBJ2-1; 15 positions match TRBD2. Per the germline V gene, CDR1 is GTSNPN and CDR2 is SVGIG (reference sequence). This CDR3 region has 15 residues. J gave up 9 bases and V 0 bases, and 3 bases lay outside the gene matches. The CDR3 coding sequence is TGTGCCTGGAGTGTAGGGACTAGCGGGGGGACTGAGCAGTTCTTC. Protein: CAWSVGTSGGTEQFF.

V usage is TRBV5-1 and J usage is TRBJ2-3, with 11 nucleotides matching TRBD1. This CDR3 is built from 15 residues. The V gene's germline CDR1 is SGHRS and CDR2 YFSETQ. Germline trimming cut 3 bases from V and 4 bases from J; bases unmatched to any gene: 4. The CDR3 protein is CASSYRDRGADTQYF. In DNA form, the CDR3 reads TGCGCCAGCAGCTACCGGGACAGGGGGGCAGATACGCAGTATTTT.

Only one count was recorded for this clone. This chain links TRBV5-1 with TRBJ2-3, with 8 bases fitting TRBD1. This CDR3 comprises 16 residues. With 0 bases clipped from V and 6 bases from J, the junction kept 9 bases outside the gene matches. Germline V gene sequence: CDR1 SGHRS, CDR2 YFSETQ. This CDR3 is CASSLGAGGAGDTQYF. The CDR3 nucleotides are TGCGCCAGCAGCTTGGGAGCAGGGGGCGCGGGCGATACGCAGTATTTT.

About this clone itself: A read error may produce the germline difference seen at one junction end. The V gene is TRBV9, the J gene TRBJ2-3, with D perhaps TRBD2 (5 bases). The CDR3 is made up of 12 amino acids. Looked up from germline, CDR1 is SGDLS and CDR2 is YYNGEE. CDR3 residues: CASRGSTDTQYF. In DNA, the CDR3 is TGTGCCAGCAGAGGGAGCACGGATACGCAGTATTTT.

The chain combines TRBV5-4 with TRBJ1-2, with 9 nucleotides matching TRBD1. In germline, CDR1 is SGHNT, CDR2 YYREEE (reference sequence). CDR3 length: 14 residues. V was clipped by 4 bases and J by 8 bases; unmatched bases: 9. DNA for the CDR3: TGTGCCAGCAGCAGATCACAGGGGGCTCAAGGCTACACCTTC. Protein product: CASSRSQGAQGYTF.

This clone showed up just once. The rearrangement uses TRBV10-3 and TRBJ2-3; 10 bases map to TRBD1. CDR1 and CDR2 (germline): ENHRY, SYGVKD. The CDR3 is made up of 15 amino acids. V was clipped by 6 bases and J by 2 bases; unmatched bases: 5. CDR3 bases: TGTGCCATCAGCAGGGACAGGGGACTCACAGATACGCAGTATTTT. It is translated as CAISRDRGLTDTQYF.

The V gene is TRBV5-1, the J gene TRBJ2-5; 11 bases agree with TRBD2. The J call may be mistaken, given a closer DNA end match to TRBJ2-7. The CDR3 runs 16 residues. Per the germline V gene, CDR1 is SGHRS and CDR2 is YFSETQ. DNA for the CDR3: TGCGCCAGCAGCTTGGGCGGGACTAGCGGATACTACGAGCAGTACTTC. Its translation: CASSLGGTSGYYEQYF.

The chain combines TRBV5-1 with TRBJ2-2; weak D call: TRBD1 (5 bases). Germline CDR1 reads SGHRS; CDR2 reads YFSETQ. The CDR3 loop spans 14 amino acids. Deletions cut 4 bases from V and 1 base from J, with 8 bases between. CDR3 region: CASSTGQNTGELFF. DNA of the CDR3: TGCGCCAGCAGCACAGGACAGAACACCGGGGAGCTGTTTTTT.

The CDR3 nucleotides are TGTGCCATTGTTAATTTAGATGGCTACACCTTC. It encodes CAIVNLDGYTF. V and J are TRBV2 and TRBJ1-2; D is uncertain. CDR3 length equals 11 residues. With 10 bases removed from V and 6 bases from J, the gap between germline ends came to 12 bases. The germline V gene encodes CDR1 SNHLY and CDR2 FYNNEI.

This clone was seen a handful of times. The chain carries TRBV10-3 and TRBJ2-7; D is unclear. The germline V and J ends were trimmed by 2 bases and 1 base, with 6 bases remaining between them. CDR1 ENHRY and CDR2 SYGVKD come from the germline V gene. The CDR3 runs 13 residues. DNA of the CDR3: TGTGCCATCAGTGAGCCGAGGTCCTACGAGCAGTACTTC. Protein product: CAISEPRSYEQYF.

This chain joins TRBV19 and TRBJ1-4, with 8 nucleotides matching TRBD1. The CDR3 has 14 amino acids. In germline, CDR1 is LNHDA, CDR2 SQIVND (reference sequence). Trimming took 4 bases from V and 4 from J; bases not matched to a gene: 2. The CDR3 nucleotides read TGTGCCAGTAGTACGACAGGGGTTAATGAAAAACTGTTTTTT. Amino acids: CASSTTGVNEKLFF.

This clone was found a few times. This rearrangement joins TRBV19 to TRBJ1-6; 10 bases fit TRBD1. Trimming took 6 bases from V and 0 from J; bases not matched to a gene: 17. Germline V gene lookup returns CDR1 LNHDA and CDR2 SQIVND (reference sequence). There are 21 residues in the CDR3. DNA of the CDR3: TGTGCCAGTAGCCGATGGGACAGGGGAGAATCCTATAGCTCCTATAATTCACCCCTCCACTTT. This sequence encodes CASSRWDRGESYSSYNSPLHF.

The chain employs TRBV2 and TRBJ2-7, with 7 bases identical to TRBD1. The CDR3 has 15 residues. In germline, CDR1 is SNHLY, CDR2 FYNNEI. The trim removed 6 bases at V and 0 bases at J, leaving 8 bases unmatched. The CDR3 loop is CASREQGPSSYEQYF. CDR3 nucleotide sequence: TGTGCCAGCAGAGAACAGGGGCCCAGCTCCTACGAGCAGTACTTC. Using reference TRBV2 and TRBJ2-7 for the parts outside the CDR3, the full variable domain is EPEVTQTPSHQVTQMGQEVILRCVPISNHLYFYWYRQILGQKVEFLVSFYNNEISEKSEIFDDQFSVERPDGSNFTLKIRSTKLEDSAMYFCASREQGPSSYEQYFGPGTRLTVT.

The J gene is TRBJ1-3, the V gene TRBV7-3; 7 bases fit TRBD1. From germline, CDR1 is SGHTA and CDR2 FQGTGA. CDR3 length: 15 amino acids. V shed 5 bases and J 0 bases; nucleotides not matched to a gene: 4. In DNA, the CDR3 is TGTGCCAGCAGCCCAGGGGGGTTCTCTGGAAACACCATATATTTT. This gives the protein CASSPGGFSGNTIYF.

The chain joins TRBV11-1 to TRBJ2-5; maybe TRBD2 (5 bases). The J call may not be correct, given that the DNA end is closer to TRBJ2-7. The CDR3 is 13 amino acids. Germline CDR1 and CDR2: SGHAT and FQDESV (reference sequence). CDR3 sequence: CASSSLETYEQYF. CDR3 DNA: TGTGCCAGCAGCTCACTAGAGACCTACGAGCAGTACTTC.

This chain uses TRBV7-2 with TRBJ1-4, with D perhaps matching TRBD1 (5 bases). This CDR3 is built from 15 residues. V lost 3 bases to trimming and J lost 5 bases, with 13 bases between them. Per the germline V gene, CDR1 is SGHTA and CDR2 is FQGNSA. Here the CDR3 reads CASSFQGGFNEKLFF. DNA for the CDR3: TGTGCCAGCAGCTTCCAGGGAGGTTTCAATGAAAAACTGTTTTTT.

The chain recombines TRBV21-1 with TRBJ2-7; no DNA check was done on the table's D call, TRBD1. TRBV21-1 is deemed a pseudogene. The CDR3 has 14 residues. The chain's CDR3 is CASSNFQGRYEQYF. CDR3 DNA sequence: TGTGCCAGCAGCAACTTTCAGGGCAGATACGAGCAGTACTTC.

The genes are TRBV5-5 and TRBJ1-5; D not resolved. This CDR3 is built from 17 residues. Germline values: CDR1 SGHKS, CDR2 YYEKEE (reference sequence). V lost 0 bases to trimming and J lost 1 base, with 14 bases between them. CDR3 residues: CASSLEARGRSNQPQHF. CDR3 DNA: TGTGCCAGCAGCTTGGAAGCCCGGGGAAGGAGCAATCAGCCCCAGCATTTT. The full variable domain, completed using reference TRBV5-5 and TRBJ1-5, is DAGVTQSPTHLIKTRGQQVTLRCSPISGHKSVSWYQQVLGQGPQFIFQYYEKEERGRGNFPDRFSARQFPNYSSELNVNALLLGDSALYLCASSLEARGRSNQPQHFGDGTRLSIL.

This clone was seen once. The chain's CDR3 is CASMPAGTYNEQFF. CDR3 bases: TGTGCCAGCATGCCAGCGGGGACGTACAATGAGCAGTTCTTC. J is TRBJ2-1 and V is TRBV28; 7 nucleotides align to TRBD2. The ends lost 7 bases at V and 4 bases at J; junction bases unmatched: 7. The CDR3 length is 14 residues. The germline CDR1 and CDR2 sequences are MDHEN and SYDVKM.